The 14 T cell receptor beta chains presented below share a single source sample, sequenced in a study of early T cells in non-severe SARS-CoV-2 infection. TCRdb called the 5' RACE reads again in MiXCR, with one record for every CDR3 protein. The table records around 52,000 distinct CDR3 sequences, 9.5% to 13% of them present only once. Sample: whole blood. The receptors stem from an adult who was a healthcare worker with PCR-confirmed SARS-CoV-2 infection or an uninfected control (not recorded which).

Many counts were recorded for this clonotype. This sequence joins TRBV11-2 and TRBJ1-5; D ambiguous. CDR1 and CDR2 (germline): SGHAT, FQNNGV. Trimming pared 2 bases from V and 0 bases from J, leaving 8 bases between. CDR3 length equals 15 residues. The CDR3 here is CASSLSRDSNQPQHF. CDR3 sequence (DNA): TGTGCCAGCAGCTTAAGCAGAGATAGCAATCAGCCCCAGCATTTT.

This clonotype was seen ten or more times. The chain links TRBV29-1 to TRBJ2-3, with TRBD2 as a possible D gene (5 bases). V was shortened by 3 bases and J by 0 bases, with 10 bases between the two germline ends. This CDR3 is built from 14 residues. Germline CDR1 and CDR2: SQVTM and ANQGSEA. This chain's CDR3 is CSVDPRTSTDTQYF. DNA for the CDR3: TGCAGCGTTGATCCTCGGACTAGCACAGATACGCAGTATTTT.

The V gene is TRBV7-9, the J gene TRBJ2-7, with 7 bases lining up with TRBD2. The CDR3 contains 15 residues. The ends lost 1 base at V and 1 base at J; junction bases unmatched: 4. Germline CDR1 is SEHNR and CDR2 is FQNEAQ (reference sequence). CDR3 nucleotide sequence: TGTGCCAGCAGCTTAGGGGCTAGCGGATCCTACGAGCAGTACTTC. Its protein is CASSLGASGSYEQYF.

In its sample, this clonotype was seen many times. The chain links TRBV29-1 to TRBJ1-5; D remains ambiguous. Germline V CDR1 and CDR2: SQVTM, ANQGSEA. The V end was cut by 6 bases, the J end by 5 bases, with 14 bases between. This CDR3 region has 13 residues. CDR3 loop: CSVSRGGDQPQHF. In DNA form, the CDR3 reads TGCAGCGTCTCCCGGGGTGGGGATCAGCCCCAGCATTTT.

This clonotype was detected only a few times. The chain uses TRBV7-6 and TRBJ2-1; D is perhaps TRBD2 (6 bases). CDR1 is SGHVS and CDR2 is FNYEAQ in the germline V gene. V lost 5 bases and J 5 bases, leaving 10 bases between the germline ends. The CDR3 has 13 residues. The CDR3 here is CASSPPGDNEQFF. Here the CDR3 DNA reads TGTGCCAGCAGCCCCCCGGGGGACAATGAGCAGTTCTTC.

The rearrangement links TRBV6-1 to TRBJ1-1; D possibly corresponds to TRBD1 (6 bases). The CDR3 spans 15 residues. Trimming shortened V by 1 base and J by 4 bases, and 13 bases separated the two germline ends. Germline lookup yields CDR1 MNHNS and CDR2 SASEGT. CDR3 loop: CASSEVGGGTTEAFF. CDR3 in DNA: TGTGCCAGCAGTGAAGTCGGCGGGGGCACCACTGAAGCTTTCTTT.

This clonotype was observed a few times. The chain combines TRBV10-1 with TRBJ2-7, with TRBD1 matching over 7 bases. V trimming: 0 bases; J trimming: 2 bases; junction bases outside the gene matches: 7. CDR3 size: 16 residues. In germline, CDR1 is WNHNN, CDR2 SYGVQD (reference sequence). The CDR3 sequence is CASSESKHRGPYEQYF. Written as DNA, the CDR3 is TGCGCCAGCAGTGAGTCGAAACACAGGGGCCCCTACGAGCAGTACTTC.

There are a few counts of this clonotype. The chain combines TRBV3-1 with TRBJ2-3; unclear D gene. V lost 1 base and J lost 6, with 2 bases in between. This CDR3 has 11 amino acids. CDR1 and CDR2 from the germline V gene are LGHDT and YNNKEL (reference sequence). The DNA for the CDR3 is TGTGCCAGCAGCCAAGTTGATACGCAGTATTTT. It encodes CASSQVDTQYF.

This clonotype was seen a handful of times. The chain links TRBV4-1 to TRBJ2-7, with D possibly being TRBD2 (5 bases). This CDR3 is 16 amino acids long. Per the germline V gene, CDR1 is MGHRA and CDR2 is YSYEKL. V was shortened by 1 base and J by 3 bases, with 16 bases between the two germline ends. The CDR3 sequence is CASSQARMGGLYEQYF. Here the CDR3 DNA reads TGCGCCAGCAGCCAAGCACGCATGGGTGGACTCTACGAGCAGTACTTC.

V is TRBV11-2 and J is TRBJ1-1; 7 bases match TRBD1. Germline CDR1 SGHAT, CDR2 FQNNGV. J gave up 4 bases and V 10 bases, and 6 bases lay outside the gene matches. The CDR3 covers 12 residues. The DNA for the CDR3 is TGTGCCATTACAGGGGCTGGCACTGAAGCTTTCTTT. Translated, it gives CAITGAGTEAFF.

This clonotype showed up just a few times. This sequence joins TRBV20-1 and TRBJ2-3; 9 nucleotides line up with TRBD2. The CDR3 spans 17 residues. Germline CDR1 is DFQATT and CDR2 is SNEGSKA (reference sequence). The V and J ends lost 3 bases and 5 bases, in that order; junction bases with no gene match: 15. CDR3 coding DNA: TGCAGTGCTAGCCCCAGAGACGCGGGGGGGCAAAGAGATACGCAGTATTTT. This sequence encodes CSASPRDAGGQRDTQYF.

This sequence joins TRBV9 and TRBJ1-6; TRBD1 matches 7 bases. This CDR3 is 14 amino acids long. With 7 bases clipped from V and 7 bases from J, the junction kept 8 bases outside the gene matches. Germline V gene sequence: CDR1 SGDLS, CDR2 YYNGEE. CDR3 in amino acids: CASSVEQGNSPLHF. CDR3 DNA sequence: TGTGCCAGCTCGGTTGAACAGGGGAATTCACCCCTCCACTTT.

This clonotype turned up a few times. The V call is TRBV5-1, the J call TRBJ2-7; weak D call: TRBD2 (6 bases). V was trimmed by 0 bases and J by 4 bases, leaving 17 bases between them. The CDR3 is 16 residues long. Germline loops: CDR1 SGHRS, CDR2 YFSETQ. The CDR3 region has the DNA TGCGCCAGCAGCTTGGTCGGGGGTCGGTTGGAGTACGAGCAGTACTTC. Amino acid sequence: CASSLVGGRLEYEQYF.

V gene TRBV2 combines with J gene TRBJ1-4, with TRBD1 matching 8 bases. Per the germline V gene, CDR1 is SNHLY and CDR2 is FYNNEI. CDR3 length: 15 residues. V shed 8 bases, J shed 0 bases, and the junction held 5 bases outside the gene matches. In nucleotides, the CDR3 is TGTGCCAGCGGGACAGGAGACGCAACTAATGAAAAACTGTTTTTT. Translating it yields CASGTGDATNEKLFF.